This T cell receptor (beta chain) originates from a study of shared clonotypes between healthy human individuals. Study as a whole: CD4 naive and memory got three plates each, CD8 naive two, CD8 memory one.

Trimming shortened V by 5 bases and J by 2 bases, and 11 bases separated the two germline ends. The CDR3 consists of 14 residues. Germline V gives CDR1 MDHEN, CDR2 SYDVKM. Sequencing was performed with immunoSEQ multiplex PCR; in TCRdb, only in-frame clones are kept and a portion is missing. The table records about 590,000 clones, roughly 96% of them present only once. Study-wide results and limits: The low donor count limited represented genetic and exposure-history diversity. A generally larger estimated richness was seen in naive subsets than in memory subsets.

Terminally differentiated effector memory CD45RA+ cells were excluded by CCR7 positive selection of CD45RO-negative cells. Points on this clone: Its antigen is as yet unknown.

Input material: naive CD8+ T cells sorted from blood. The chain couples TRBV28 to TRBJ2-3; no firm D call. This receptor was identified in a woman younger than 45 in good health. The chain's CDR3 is CASSPKMATDTQYF. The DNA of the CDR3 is TGTGCCAGCAGTCCCAAGATGGCCACAGATACGCAGTATTTT.